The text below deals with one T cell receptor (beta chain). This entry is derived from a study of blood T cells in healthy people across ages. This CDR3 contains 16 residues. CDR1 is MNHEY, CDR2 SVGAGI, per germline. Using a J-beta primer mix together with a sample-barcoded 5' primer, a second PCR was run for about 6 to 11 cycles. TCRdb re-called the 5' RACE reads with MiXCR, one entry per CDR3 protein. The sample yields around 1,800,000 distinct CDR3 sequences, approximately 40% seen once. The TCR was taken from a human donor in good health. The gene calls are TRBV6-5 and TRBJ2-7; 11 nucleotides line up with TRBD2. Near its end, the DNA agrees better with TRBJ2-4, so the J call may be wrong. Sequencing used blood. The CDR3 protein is CASRTLAGGNGGIQYF. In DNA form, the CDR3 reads TGTGCCAGCAGAACCCTAGCGGGGGGAAATGGTGGCATTCAGTACTTC.